These 11 T cell receptor beta chains came from one sample sequenced in a study of blood T cell repertoires in COVID-19 (dated by TCRdb to the early 2020s). The library was obtained by the immunoSEQ multiplex PCR assay. As stored in TCRdb, this immuneACCESS dataset retains in-frame rearrangements with V and J assigned. A fraction of the clones does not appear; measured against another copy, unresolved V genes explain less than half of the discrepancy, and the remainder lacks a known reason. In all, the sample holds 130,000 or so clones, and around four fifths of those were seen once. The top ten constitute around 18% of the sample. Sequenced: peripheral blood. Receptors originate from an older man with acute or convalescent COVID-19.

This sequence joins TRBV7-9 and TRBJ1-3; TRBD1 aligns across 9 bases. The CDR3 runs 16 residues. The junction had 8 bases not matched to a gene; V was cut back by 5 bases and J by 3 bases. Per the germline V gene, CDR1 is SEHNR and CDR2 is FQNEAQ (reference sequence). CDR3 loop: CASSPPGQGSGNTIYF. In nucleotides, the CDR3 is TGTGCCAGCAGCCCGCCGGGACAGGGAAGTGGAAACACCATATATTTT.

The V and J genes are TRBV6-1 and TRBJ2-3, with 10 bases fitting TRBD2. Germline V lookup: CDR1 MNHNS, CDR2 SASEGT. The ends lost 2 bases at V and 1 base at J; junction bases unmatched: 9. CDR3 length: 18 residues. In nucleotides, the CDR3 is TGTGCCAGCAGTGAAAACGGACTAGCGGTTGTGGGCACAGATACGCAGTATTTT. The encoded protein is CASSENGLAVVGTDTQYF.

The J gene is TRBJ2-3, the V gene TRBV25-1, with 11 bases fitting TRBD1. V was clipped by 4 bases and J by 4 bases; unmatched bases: 4. This CDR3 has 15 residues. Germline V gene data show CDR1 as MGHDK and CDR2 as SYGVNS. CDR3 loop: CASSVDRGHSDTQYF. CDR3 DNA: TGTGCCAGCAGTGTGGACAGGGGGCATTCAGATACGCAGTATTTT.

The chain has TRBV5-8 and TRBJ2-3; 8 nucleotides match TRBD2. Per germline, CDR1 SGHTS and CDR2 YDEGEE. V was clipped by 5 bases and J by 1 base; unmatched bases: 6. The CDR3 spans 15 residues. In DNA, the CDR3 is TGTGCCAGCAGTCGGGAGGGGCCCCGCACAGATACGCAGTATTTT. It encodes CASSREGPRTDTQYF.

V is TRBV6-1 and J is TRBJ1-1, with D maybe TRBD1 (5 bases). V was pared by 2 bases and J by 4 bases, with 11 bases between. The CDR3 sequence is 14 residues long. Germline assignment: CDR1 MNHNS and CDR2 SASEGT. In DNA form, the CDR3 reads TGTGCCAGCAGTGAATGGCAGGGCAGCACTGAAGCTTTCTTT. This translates into CASSEWQGSTEAFF.

The V call is TRBV11-2, the J call TRBJ1-6; tentative D call: TRBD1 (5 bases). With 3 bases removed from V and 7 bases from J, the gap between germline ends came to 10 bases. Germline V gives CDR1 SGHAT, CDR2 FQNNGV. The CDR3 is 14 amino acids. CDR3 region: CASSFQGGNSPLHF. CDR3 sequence (DNA): TGTGCCAGCAGCTTCCAGGGTGGAAATTCACCCCTCCACTTT.

There are a few counts of this clone. V is TRBV7-2 and J is TRBJ2-1, with 10 bases lining up with TRBD2. The CDR3 consists of 17 residues. V lost 0 bases, J lost 9 bases, and 11 bases stayed unmatched. Germline CDR1 and CDR2: SGHTA and FQGNSA. As DNA, the CDR3 is TGTGCCAGCAGCTTAGCTTCTACTAGCGGGGCGTTGGGTGAGCAGTTCTTC. It encodes CASSLASTSGALGEQFF.

This sequence joins TRBV7-9 and TRBJ1-1; 12 bases fit TRBD1. CDR3 length: 19 residues. Germline values: CDR1 SEHNR, CDR2 FQNEAQ (reference sequence). V lost 2 bases and J lost 4; bases outside the gene matches: 14. DNA for the CDR3: TGTGCCAGCAGCTTACCCTTGGGACAGGGGGCCGGGTTGAGCACTGAAGCTTTCTTT. Translated: CASSLPLGQGAGLSTEAFF.

The V and J genes are TRBV4-1 and TRBJ2-1, with 10 bases that match TRBD2. Losses at the gene ends were 1 base for V and 4 bases for J; bases not matched to a gene: 4. CDR1 and CDR2 (germline): MGHRA, YSYEKL. The CDR3 is 16 residues long. In DNA form, the CDR3 reads TGCGCCAGCAGCCAAGGTTTTAGCGGGGGGTACAATGAGCAGTTCTTC. Translating gives CASSQGFSGGYNEQFF.

This clone was observed a handful of times. The gene calls are TRBV12-1 and TRBJ2-7; the table's D call, TRBD2, was not checked against the DNA. TRBV12-1 is classified as a pseudogene. CDR3 size: 14 residues. The CDR3 reads CASSFVPVYSEQYF. CDR3 bases: TGTGCCAGCAGCTTTGTTCCGGTTTATTCTGAGCAGTACTTC.

This clone was seen only a few times. This chain links TRBV19 with TRBJ1-5; 7 bases fit TRBD1. There are 14 residues in the CDR3. The germline gives CDR1 LNHDA, CDR2 SQIVND (reference sequence). J lost 2 bases, V lost 7 bases, and 5 bases had no gene match. This chain's CDR3 is CASNRGMGNQPQHF. The CDR3 DNA sequence: TGTGCCAGTAACAGGGGAATGGGCAATCAGCCCCAGCATTTT.